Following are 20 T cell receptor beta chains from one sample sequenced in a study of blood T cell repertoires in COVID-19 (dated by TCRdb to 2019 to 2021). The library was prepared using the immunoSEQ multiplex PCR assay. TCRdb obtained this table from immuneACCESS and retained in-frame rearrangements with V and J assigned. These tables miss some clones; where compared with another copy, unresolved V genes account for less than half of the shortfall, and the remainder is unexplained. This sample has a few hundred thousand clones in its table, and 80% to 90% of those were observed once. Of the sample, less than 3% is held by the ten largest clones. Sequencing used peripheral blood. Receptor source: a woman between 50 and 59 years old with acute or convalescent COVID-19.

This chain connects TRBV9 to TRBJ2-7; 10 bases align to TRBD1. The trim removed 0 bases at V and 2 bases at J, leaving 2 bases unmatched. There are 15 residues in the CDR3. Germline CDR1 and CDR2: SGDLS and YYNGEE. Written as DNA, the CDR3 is TGTGCCAGCAGCGTAGCCGGGACAGGGGCCTACGAGCAGTACTTC. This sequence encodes CASSVAGTGAYEQYF.

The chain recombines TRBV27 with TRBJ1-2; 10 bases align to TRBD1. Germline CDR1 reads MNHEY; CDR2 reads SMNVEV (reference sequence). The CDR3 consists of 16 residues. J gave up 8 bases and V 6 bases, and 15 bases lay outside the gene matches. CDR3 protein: CASSVTGGPIRKGYTF. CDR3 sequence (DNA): TGTGCCAGCAGCGTGACAGGGGGCCCCATCCGGAAGGGCTACACCTTC.

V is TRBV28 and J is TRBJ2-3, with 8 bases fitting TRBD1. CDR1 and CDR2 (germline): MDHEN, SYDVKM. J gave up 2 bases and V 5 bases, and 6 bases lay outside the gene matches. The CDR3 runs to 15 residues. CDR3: CASSRWTGNTDTQYF. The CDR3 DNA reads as TGTGCCAGCAGTCGATGGACAGGGAACACAGATACGCAGTATTTT.

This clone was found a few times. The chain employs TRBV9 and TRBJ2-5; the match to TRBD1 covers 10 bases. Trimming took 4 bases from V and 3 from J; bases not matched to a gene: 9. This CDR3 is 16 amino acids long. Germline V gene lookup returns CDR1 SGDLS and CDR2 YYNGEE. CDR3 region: CASSLEGQGFEETQYF. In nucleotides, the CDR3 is TGTGCCAGCAGCTTGGAGGGACAGGGGTTTGAAGAGACCCAGTACTTC.

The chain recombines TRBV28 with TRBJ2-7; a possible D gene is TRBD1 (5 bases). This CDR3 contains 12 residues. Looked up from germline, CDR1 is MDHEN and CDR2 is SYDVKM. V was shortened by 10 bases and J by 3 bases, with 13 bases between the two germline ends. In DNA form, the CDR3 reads TGTGCCACCACGGCAGGGATCTACGAGCAGTACTTC. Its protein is CATTAGIYEQYF.

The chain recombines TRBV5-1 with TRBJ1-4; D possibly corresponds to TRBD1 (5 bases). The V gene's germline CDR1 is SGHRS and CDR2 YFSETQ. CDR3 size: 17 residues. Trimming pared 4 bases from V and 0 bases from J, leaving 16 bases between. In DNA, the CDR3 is TGCGCCAGCAGCCATACCTGGGGAGGGGCAACTAATGAAAAACTGTTTTTT. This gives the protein CASSHTWGGATNEKLFF.

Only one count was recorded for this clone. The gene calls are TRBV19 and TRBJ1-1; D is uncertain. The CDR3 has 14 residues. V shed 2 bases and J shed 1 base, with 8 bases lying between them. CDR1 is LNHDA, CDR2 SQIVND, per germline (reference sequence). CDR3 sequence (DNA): TGTGCCAGTAGTATAACACACACGAACACTGAAGCTTTCTTT. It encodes CASSITHTNTEAFF.

The CDR3 loop is CASSSLGGEGYGYTF. Here the CDR3 DNA reads TGTGCCAGCAGCTCCCTTGGGGGGGAGGGCTATGGCTACACCTTC. This chain links TRBV7-8 with TRBJ1-2; D possibly corresponds to TRBD1 (5 bases). CDR3 size: 15 residues. V shed 4 bases and J shed 4 bases, with 16 bases lying between them. Germline CDR1 reads SGHVS; CDR2 reads FQNEAQ.

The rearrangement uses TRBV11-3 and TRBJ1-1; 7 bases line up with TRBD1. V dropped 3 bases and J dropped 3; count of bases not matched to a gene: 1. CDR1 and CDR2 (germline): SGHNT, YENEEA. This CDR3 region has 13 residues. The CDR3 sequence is CASSFTGDTEAFF. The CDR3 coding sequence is TGTGCCAGCAGCTTTACAGGGGACACTGAAGCTTTCTTT.

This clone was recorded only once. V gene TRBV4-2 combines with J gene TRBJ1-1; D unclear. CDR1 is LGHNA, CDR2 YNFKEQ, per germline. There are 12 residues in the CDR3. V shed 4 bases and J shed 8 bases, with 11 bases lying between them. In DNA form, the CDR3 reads TGTGCCAGCAGCCCAGGCCTCGAGGAAGCTTTCTTT. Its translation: CASSPGLEEAFF.

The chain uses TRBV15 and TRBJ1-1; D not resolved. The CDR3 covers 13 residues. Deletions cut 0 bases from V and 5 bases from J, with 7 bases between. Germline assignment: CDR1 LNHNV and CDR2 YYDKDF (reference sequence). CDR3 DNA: TGTGCCACCAGCAGAGATAAACGGACTGAAGCTTTCTTT. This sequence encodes CATSRDKRTEAFF.

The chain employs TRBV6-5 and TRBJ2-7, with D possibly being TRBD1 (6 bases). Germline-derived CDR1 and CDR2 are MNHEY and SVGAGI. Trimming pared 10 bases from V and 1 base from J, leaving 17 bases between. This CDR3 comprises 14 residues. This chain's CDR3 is CAIRRQAPSYEQYF. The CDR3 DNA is TGTGCCATAAGGCGACAGGCGCCGTCCTACGAGCAGTACTTC.

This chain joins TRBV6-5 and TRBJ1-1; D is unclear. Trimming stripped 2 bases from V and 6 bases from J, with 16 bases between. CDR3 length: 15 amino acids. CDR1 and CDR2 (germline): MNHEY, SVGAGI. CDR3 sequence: CASSYGVGEESEAFF. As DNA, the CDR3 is TGTGCCAGCAGTTACGGCGTTGGGGAGGAGTCTGAAGCTTTCTTT.

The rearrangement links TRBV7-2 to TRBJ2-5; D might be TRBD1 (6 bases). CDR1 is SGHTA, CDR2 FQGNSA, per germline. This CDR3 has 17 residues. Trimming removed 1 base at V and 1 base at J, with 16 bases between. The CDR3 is CASSLVGAPGFQETQYF. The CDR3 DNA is TGTGCCAGCAGCTTAGTGGGGGCACCTGGGTTCCAAGAGACCCAGTACTTC.

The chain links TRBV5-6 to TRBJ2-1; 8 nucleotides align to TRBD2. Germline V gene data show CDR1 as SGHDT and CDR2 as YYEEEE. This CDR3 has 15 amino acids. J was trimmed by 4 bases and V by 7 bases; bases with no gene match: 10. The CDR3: CASSWGASGYNEQFF. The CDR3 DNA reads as TGTGCCAGCTCCTGGGGGGCTAGCGGGTACAATGAGCAGTTCTTC.

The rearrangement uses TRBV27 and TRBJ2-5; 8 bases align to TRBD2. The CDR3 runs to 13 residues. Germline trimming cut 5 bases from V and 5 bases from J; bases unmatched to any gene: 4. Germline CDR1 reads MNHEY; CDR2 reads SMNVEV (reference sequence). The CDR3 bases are TGTGCCAGCAGTCAAGCGGGAGTGGAGACCCAGTACTTC. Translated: CASSQAGVETQYF.

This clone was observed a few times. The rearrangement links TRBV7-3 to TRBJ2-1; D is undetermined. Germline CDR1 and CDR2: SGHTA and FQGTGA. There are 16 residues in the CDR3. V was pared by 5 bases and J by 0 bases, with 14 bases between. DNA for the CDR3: TGTGCCAGCAGCCCGGTGATAGTGAGCTCCTACAATGAGCAGTTCTTC. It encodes CASSPVIVSSYNEQFF.

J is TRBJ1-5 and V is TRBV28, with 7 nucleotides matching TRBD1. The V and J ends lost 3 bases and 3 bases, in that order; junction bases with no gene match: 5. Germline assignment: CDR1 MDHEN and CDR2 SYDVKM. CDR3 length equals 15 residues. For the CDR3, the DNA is TGTGCCAGCAGTTTGGGCAGGGGGTCCAATCAGCCCCAGCATTTT. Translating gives CASSLGRGSNQPQHF.

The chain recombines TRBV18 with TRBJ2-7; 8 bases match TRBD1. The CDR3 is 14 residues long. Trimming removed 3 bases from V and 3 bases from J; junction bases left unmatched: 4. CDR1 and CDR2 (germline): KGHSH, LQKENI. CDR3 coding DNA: TGTGCCAGCTCACCCTACGGGACAGGCTACGAGCAGTACTTC. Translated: CASSPYGTGYEQYF.

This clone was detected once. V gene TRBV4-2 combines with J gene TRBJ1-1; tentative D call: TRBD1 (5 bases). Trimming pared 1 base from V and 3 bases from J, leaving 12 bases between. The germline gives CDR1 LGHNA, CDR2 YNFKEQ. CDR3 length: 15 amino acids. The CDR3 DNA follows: TGTGCCAGCAGCCAAGGGGGGGGAGCGGACACTGAAGCTTTCTTT. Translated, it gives CASSQGGGADTEAFF.